This TCR beta chain was identified during a study of cytomegalovirus exposure and HLA in healthy donors. Study-level points and caveats: Reports showed the classifier diagnosing cytomegalovirus status with high specificity and sensitivity.

On this clone: The antigen remains unidentified.

PCR used 60 Vbeta primers and 13 Jbeta primers. Produced via immunoSEQ multiplex PCR; TCRdb's table is partial and in-frame only. In the table there are approximately 190,000 clones, approximately 70% of which are singletons. V was trimmed by 1 base and J by 4 bases, leaving 3 bases between them. From germline, CDR1 is SGHAT and CDR2 FQNNGV. The CDR3 consists of 12 residues. Sequenced input: PBMCs. The sequence was collected from a man aged 40-49 years in good health and CMV-seropositive. This chain connects TRBV11-2 to TRBJ2-3; no reliable D call. CDR3 protein: CASSLVSDTQYF. For the CDR3, the DNA is TGTGCCAGCAGCTTAGTATCAGATACGCAGTATTTT.